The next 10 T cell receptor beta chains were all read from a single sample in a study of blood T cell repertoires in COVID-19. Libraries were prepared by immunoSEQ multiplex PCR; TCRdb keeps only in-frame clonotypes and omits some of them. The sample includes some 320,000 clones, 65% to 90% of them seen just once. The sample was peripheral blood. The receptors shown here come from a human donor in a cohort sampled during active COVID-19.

CDR3 protein: CASSSRGGRDEQYF. CDR3 sequence (DNA): TGCGCCAGCAGCTCCCGGGGGGGCAGGGACGAGCAGTACTTC. V gene TRBV5-1 combines with J gene TRBJ2-7, with 8 bases identical to TRBD2. Germline loops: CDR1 SGHRS, CDR2 YFSETQ. The CDR3 extends over 14 amino acids. The trim removed 3 bases at V and 5 bases at J, leaving 7 bases unmatched.

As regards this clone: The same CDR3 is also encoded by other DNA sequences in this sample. The CDR3 nucleotides read TGTGCCAGCAGTTACGGGCAGGGCAACTATGGCTACACCTTC. Translated: CASSYGQGNYGYTF. V and J are TRBV6-5 and TRBJ1-2, with D possibly matching TRBD1 (5 bases). The CDR3 covers 14 residues. Between the trimmed V and J ends, which lost 2 bases and 2 bases, there was a span of 9 bases. Germline V gene data show CDR1 as MNHEY and CDR2 as SVGAGI.

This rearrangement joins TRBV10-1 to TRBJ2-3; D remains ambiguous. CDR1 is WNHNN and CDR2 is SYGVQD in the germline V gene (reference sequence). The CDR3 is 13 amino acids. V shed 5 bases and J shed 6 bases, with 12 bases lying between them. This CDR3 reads CASSPEYADTQYF. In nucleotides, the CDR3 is TGCGCCAGCAGTCCGGAGTATGCGGATACGCAGTATTTT.

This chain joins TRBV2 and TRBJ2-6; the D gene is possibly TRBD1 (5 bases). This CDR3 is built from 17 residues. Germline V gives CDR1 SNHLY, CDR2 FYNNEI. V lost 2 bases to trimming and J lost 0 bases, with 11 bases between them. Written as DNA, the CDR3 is TGTGCCAGCAGTGAATTGGGCAGGGCCTCTGGGGCCAACGTCCTGACTTTC. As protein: CASSELGRASGANVLTF.

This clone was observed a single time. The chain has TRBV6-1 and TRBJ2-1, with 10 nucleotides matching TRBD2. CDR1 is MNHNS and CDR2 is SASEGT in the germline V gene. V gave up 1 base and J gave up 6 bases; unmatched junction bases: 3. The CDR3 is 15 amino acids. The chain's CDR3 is CASSEGSGGANEQFF. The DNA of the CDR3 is TGTGCCAGCAGTGAAGGCAGCGGGGGGGCCAATGAGCAGTTCTTC.

DNA of the CDR3: TGTGCCACCAGAGGAACAGGGGGTCCGACCGGGGAGCTGTTTTTT. Encoded protein: CATRGTGGPTGELFF. J is TRBJ2-2 and V is TRBV24-1; 8 bases are shared with TRBD1. The CDR3 contains 15 residues. The V segment lost 7 bases and the J segment 5 bases; nucleotides outside the gene matches: 8. The V gene's germline CDR1 is KGHDR and CDR2 SFDVKD.

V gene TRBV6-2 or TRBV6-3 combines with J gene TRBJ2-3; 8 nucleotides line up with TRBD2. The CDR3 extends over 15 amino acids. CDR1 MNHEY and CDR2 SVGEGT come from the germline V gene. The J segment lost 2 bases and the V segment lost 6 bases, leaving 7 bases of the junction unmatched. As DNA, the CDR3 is TGTGCCAGCAGCAAACCTAGCGGGCCCACAGATACGCAGTATTTT. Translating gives CASSKPSGPTDTQYF.

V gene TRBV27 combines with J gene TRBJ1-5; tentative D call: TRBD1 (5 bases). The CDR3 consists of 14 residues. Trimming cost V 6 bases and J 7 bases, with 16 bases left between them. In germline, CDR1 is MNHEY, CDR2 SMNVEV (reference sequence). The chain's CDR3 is CASSPRRGEQPQHF. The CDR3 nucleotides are TGTGCCAGCAGCCCAAGACGGGGGGAACAGCCCCAGCATTTT.

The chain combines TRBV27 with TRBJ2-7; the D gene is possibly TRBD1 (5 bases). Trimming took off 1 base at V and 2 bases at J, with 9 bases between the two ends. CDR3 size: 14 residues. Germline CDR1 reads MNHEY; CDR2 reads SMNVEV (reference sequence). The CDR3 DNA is TGTGCCAGCAGTTTATTGGCAGGGACCTACGAGCAGTACTTC. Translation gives CASSLLAGTYEQYF.

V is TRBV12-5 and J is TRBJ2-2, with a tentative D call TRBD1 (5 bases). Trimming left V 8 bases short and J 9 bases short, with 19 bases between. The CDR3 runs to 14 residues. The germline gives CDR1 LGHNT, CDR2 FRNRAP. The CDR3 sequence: CASSFRVPERELFF. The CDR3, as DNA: TGTGCTAGTTCGTTCAGGGTCCCGGAGCGGGAGCTGTTTTTT.